The 31 T cell receptor beta chains below were found in one sample sequenced in a study of CD8+ T cells in alopecia areata. Extracted RNA was reverse transcribed into cDNA, the sequencing template. The assay was immunoSEQ multiplex PCR, and TCRdb's table has in-frame clones only and misses some. The sample lists 140,000 or so clones, about 47% occurring once. Source: CD4+ T cells sorted from blood, taken at week 0. The source is a human donor with alopecia areata.

This clone occurred a few times. The chain employs TRBV29-1 and TRBJ2-7, with D possibly matching TRBD2 (5 bases). From germline, CDR1 is SQVTM and CDR2 ANQGSEA. V gave up 4 bases and J gave up 3 bases, with 10 bases separating them. The CDR3 extends over 12 amino acids. Here the CDR3 reads CSVGGDIYEQYF. The CDR3 nucleotides read TGCAGCGTTGGGGGAGACATCTACGAGCAGTACTTC.

The rearrangement joins TRBV6-5 to TRBJ2-7, with a tentative D call TRBD2 (6 bases). Germline assignment: CDR1 MNHEY and CDR2 SVGAGI. V lost 5 bases, J lost 3 bases, and 14 bases lay in between. This CDR3 spans 14 amino acids. The CDR3 nucleotides are TGTGCCAGCAGTCCCCGGACTATGTTCTACGAGCAGTACTTC. It codes for CASSPRTMFYEQYF.

In its sample, this clone was seen once. The V call is TRBV4-3, the J call TRBJ2-3; tentative D call: TRBD2 (6 bases). The CDR3 contains 17 residues. V lost 2 bases and J lost 2, with 17 bases in between. Germline CDR1 reads LGHNA; CDR2 reads YSLEER. The CDR3 is CASSQSRPGLPTDTQYF. CDR3 nucleotides: TGCGCCAGCAGCCAATCCCGTCCGGGACTTCCCACAGATACGCAGTATTTT.

This clone appeared a few times. The chain carries TRBV2 and TRBJ2-5, with D maybe TRBD1 (6 bases). Trimming removed 10 bases at V and 5 bases at J, with 17 bases between. Germline-derived CDR1 and CDR2 are SNHLY and FYNNEI. The CDR3 is 13 amino acids. Here the CDR3 reads CATLRQEGETQYF. CDR3 nucleotide sequence: TGTGCCACTCTTCGACAGGAAGGGGAGACCCAGTACTTC.

This clone was recorded a few times. The gene calls are TRBV5-1 and TRBJ2-3; 8 bases match TRBD1. Unmatched junction bases numbered 7, after V lost 4 bases and J lost 3 bases. The CDR3 loop spans 15 amino acids. Germline V gene sequence: CDR1 SGHRS, CDR2 YFSETQ. The CDR3 nucleotides are TGCGCCAGCAGCCTAGACAGGGGAGGAACAGATACGCAGTATTTT. Amino acids: CASSLDRGGTDTQYF.

V gene TRBV29-1 combines with J gene TRBJ2-3, with 8 positions matching TRBD2. CDR1 is SQVTM, CDR2 ANQGSEA, per germline. With V trimmed by 4 bases and J by 0 bases, 6 bases remained unmatched. The CDR3 sequence is 15 residues long. The CDR3 bases are TGCAGCGTTGGGAAAACTAGCGGTAGCACAGATACGCAGTATTTT. Translated: CSVGKTSGSTDTQYF.

This clone showed up just a few times. CDR3 amino acids: CASSQGAGWNTEAFF. The CDR3 bases are TGTGCCAGTAGCCAGGGGGCGGGTTGGAACACTGAAGCTTTCTTT. The chain carries TRBV19 and TRBJ1-1, with 8 bases aligning to TRBD1. From germline, CDR1 is LNHDA and CDR2 SQIVND (reference sequence). V trimming: 6 bases; J trimming: 1 base; junction bases outside the gene matches: 7. There are 15 residues in the CDR3.

This rearrangement joins TRBV29-1 to TRBJ2-5, with 12 bases matching TRBD2. The V gene's germline CDR1 is SQVTM and CDR2 ANQGSEA. V shed 4 bases and J 9 bases; nucleotides not matched to a gene: 12. The CDR3 is made up of 15 amino acids. The CDR3 DNA reads as TGCAGCGTTGGCGGACTAGCGGGACCGTTGGTCGCCCAGTACTTC. Protein product: CSVGGLAGPLVAQYF.

The gene calls are TRBV10-3 and TRBJ2-3; either TRBD1 or TRBD2 may supply D (5 bases each). Germline values: CDR1 ENHRY, CDR2 SYGVKD. This CDR3 is 13 amino acids long. Trimming cost V 7 bases and J 8 bases, with 16 bases left between them. CDR3 coding DNA: TGTGCCATCACCGGGGACCCAGGCGGTACGCAGTATTTT. Amino acids: CAITGDPGGTQYF.

This chain links TRBV29-1 with TRBJ1-2; D gene unclear. V was trimmed by 3 bases and J by 8 bases, leaving 16 bases between them. The CDR3 is 13 amino acids. Germline V gene data show CDR1 as SQVTM and CDR2 as ANQGSEA. The CDR3 DNA reads TGCAGCGTTGAGGGCCCGTTTAACGGGGGCTACACCTTC. This gives the protein CSVEGPFNGGYTF.

This clone occurred once. The J gene is TRBJ2-3, the V gene TRBV29-1; D may correspond to TRBD1 or TRBD2 (6 bases each). Trimming took off 6 bases at V and 6 bases at J, with 16 bases between the two ends. Looked up from germline, CDR1 is SQVTM and CDR2 is ANQGSEA. CDR3 length: 13 amino acids. CDR3 DNA sequence: TGCAGCGTAAAAGGGGGACTCGTCGATACGCAGTATTTT. Amino acid sequence: CSVKGGLVDTQYF.

This clone was observed a handful of times. The chain employs TRBV11-2 and TRBJ1-2, with 9 bases identical to TRBD1. CDR1 and CDR2 from the germline V gene are SGHAT and FQNNGV. The V segment lost 4 bases and the J segment 3 bases; nucleotides outside the gene matches: 3. This CDR3 is 14 amino acids long. CDR3 loop: CASSSTGGHYGYTF. The CDR3 nucleotides are TGTGCCAGCAGCTCCACAGGGGGCCACTATGGCTACACCTTC.

The chain employs TRBV29-1 and TRBJ1-5, with 8 bases lining up with TRBD1. V lost 4 bases, J lost 7 bases, and 6 bases stayed unmatched. CDR3 length equals 13 residues. Germline V CDR1 and CDR2: SQVTM, ANQGSEA. In DNA, the CDR3 is TGCAGCGTTGGACAGGGGCGTTTACAGCCCCAGCATTTT. It yields the protein CSVGQGRLQPQHF.

The chain combines TRBV28 with TRBJ2-7; possibly TRBD2 for D (6 bases). The V gene lost 7 bases and the J gene lost 2 bases, with 18 bases spanning the gap. This CDR3 contains 15 residues. Germline CDR1 MDHEN, CDR2 SYDVKM. The CDR3 region is CASTLAGTPAYEQYF. CDR3 in DNA: TGTGCCAGCACCCTCGCCGGGACTCCCGCCTACGAGCAGTACTTC.

The chain uses TRBV6-4 and TRBJ2-1; D might be TRBD1 or TRBD2, each matching 6 bases. The CDR3 is 16 residues long. Per germline, CDR1 MRHNA and CDR2 SNTAGT. The germline V and J ends were trimmed by 4 bases and 9 bases, with 22 bases remaining between them. The CDR3 bases are TGTGCCAGCAGTGCCGAAGGGGGGAGGCCCCCGGGTGAGCAGTTCTTC. This gives the protein CASSAEGGRPPGEQFF.

J is TRBJ1-2 and V is TRBV4-1; tentative D call: TRBD1 (6 bases). The CDR3 contains 14 residues. The V gene's germline CDR1 is MGHRA and CDR2 YSYEKL. The ends were cut back, 8 bases at V and 4 bases at J, with 17 bases in the middle. The CDR3 here is CASRPDSTIYGYTF. In DNA form, the CDR3 reads TGCGCCAGCCGCCCGGACAGCACTATCTATGGCTACACCTTC.

V and J are TRBV5-8 and TRBJ2-3, with TRBD2 as a possible D gene (6 bases). V lost 4 bases to trimming and J lost 6 bases, with 18 bases between them. The CDR3 spans 15 residues. The germline V gene encodes CDR1 SGHTS and CDR2 YDEGEE. CDR3 residues: CASSPGLLKGDTQYF. Written as DNA, the CDR3 is TGTGCCAGCAGCCCGGGACTTCTAAAAGGGGATACGCAGTATTTT.

This clone was recorded a few times. V usage is TRBV27 and J usage is TRBJ1-1; 8 bases align to TRBD1. Trimming took 6 bases from V and 5 from J; bases not matched to a gene: 8. The CDR3 sequence is 14 residues long. The germline V gene has CDR1 MNHEY and CDR2 SMNVEV (reference sequence). Here the CDR3 reads CASRIDRGLTEAFF. CDR3 DNA: TGTGCCAGCAGGATCGACAGGGGCTTGACTGAAGCTTTCTTT.

This clone was observed a handful of times. The chain is built from TRBV2 and TRBJ2-3, with a weak D call TRBD1 (6 bases). Germline CDR1 is SNHLY and CDR2 is FYNNEI. The length of the CDR3 is 14 residues. Trimming removed 8 bases from V and 0 bases from J, with 12 bases in between. The CDR3 spells CASAAGASTDTQYF. The CDR3 DNA follows: TGTGCCAGCGCGGCAGGGGCCAGCACAGATACGCAGTATTTT.

The gene calls are TRBV29-1 and TRBJ2-2; tentative D call: TRBD2 (6 bases). This CDR3 spans 17 amino acids. The V end was cut by 0 bases, the J end by 5 bases, with 19 bases between. The germline V gene has CDR1 SQVTM and CDR2 ANQGSEA. In DNA form, the CDR3 reads TGCAGCGTTGAAGATCTTCAATGGGGGGTAGAGACCGGGGAGCTGTTTTTT. Translation gives CSVEDLQWGVETGELFF.

The chain is built from TRBV5-1 and TRBJ1-1, with 10 bases lining up with TRBD1. Germline loops: CDR1 SGHRS, CDR2 YFSETQ. This CDR3 comprises 15 residues. J lost 7 bases, V lost 2 bases, and 8 bases had no gene match. This CDR3 is CASSLTGTGEIEAFF. The CDR3, as DNA: TGCGCCAGCAGCTTAACCGGGACAGGGGAAATTGAAGCTTTCTTT.

Regarding this clone: Other DNA sequences in this sample translate to the same CDR3. The rearrangement links TRBV18 to TRBJ2-6; 7 bases are a match to TRBD1. The length of the CDR3 is 15 residues. The germline V gene has CDR1 KGHSH and CDR2 LQKENI. Germline trimming cut 2 bases from V and 4 bases from J; bases unmatched to any gene: 2. CDR3 in amino acids: CASSPTGAGANVLTF. The CDR3 coding sequence is TGTGCCAGCTCACCAACAGGGGCCGGGGCCAACGTCCTGACTTTC.

This chain joins TRBV27 and TRBJ1-3; 8 bases line up with TRBD1. The trim removed 5 bases at V and 3 bases at J, leaving 6 bases unmatched. The CDR3 extends over 15 amino acids. Germline V CDR1 and CDR2: MNHEY, SMNVEV (reference sequence). Here the CDR3 DNA reads TGTGCCAGCAGTCACAGGACAGGGTTTGGAAACACCATATATTTT. As protein: CASSHRTGFGNTIYF.

The rearrangement links TRBV2 to TRBJ2-6; D is unclear. This CDR3 is 14 amino acids long. CDR1 is SNHLY and CDR2 is FYNNEI in the germline V gene. Trimming shortened V by 9 bases and J by 0 bases, and 9 bases separated the two germline ends. The CDR3 reads CARNQISGANVLTF. The CDR3 DNA sequence: TGTGCCAGGAACCAGATCTCTGGGGCCAACGTCCTGACTTTC.

The gene calls are TRBV20-1 and TRBJ2-4, with no clear D. Looked up from germline, CDR1 is DFQATT and CDR2 is SNEGSKA (reference sequence). Trimming stripped 6 bases from V and 8 bases from J, with 8 bases between. The CDR3 is 10 amino acids. Here the CDR3 DNA reads TGCAGTGCCTCGGACGACATTCAGTACTTC. It specifies CSASDDIQYF.

The chain has TRBV27 and TRBJ1-1; D uncertain. The ends were cut back, 3 bases at V and 2 bases at J, with 13 bases in the middle. The CDR3 is made up of 15 amino acids. Looked up from germline, CDR1 is MNHEY and CDR2 is SMNVEV (reference sequence). The CDR3 region is CASSFGSAGNTEAFF. The CDR3 DNA follows: TGTGCCAGCAGTTTCGGGTCAGCCGGTAACACTGAAGCTTTCTTT.

CDR3 DNA sequence: TGCAGCGTCTACTCTGGGGCCAACGTCCTGACTTTC. This encodes CSVYSGANVLTF. The chain carries TRBV29-1 and TRBJ2-6; D uncertain. Deletions cut 6 bases from V and 0 bases from J, with 3 bases between. The CDR3 has 12 amino acids. CDR1 SQVTM and CDR2 ANQGSEA come from the germline V gene.

The chain combines TRBV30 with TRBJ2-1, with TRBD2 identical over 8 bases. The CDR3 runs to 13 residues. The J segment lost 7 bases and the V segment lost 2 bases, leaving 4 bases of the junction unmatched. The germline gives CDR1 GTSNPN, CDR2 SVGIG (reference sequence). The CDR3 bases are TGTGCCTGGAGTTGGCGGGAGGTGAATGAGCAGTTCTTC. This gives the protein CAWSWREVNEQFF.

In its sample, this clone was seen once. This sequence joins TRBV30 and TRBJ2-7; a weak D match, TRBD2 (5 bases). Germline-derived CDR1 and CDR2 are GTSNPN and SVGIG (reference sequence). V lost 2 bases and J 4 bases, leaving 12 bases between the germline ends. This CDR3 has 13 amino acids. This CDR3 reads CAWSISSGYEQYF. CDR3 sequence (DNA): TGTGCCTGGAGTATTTCGTCGGGATACGAGCAGTACTTC. The complete variable domain, with remaining parts taken from reference TRBV30 and TRBJ2-7, reads SQTIHQWPATLVQPVGSPLSLECTVEGTSNPNLYWYRQAAGRGLQLLFYSVGIGQISSEVPQNLSASRPQDRQFILSSKKLLLSDSGFYLCAWSISSGYEQYFGPGTRLTVT.

This clone was detected only a few times. Within the sample, other DNA sequences also encode this same CDR3. J is TRBJ2-6 and V is TRBV5-4; D ambiguous. The V end was cut by 0 bases, the J end by 1 base, with 2 bases between. The length of the CDR3 is 14 residues. Germline CDR1 reads SGHNT; CDR2 reads YYREEE (reference sequence). The CDR3 nucleotides are TGTGCCAGCAGCTTGGAATCTGGGGCCAACGTCCTGACTTTC. It codes for CASSLESGANVLTF.

The J gene is TRBJ1-2, the V gene TRBV27; D uncertain. The ends were cut back, 5 bases at V and 6 bases at J, with 22 bases in the middle. CDR1 is MNHEY and CDR2 is SMNVEV in the germline V gene (reference sequence). The length of the CDR3 is 16 residues. CDR3 sequence (DNA): TGTGCCAGCAGTCCCCCGGGGAGGACCCAGTTACATGGCTACACCTTC. It is translated as CASSPPGRTQLHGYTF.